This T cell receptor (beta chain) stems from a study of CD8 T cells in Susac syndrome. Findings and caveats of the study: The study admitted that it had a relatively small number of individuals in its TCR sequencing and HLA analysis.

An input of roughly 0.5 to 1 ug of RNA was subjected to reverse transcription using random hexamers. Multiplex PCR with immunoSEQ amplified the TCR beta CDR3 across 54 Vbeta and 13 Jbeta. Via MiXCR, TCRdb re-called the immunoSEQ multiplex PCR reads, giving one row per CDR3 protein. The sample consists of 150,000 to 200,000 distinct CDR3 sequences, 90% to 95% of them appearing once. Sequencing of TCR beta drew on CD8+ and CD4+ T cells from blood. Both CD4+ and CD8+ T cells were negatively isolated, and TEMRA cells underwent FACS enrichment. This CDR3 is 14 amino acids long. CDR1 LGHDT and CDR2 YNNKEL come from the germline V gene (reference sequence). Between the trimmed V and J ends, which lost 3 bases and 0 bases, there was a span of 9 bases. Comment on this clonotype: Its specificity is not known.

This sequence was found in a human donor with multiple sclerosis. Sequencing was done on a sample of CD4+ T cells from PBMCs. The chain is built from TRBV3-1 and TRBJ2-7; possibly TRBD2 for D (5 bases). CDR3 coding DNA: TGTGCCAGCAGCCATAGCGCCCTCTCCTACGAGCAGTACTTC. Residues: CASSHSALSYEQYF.